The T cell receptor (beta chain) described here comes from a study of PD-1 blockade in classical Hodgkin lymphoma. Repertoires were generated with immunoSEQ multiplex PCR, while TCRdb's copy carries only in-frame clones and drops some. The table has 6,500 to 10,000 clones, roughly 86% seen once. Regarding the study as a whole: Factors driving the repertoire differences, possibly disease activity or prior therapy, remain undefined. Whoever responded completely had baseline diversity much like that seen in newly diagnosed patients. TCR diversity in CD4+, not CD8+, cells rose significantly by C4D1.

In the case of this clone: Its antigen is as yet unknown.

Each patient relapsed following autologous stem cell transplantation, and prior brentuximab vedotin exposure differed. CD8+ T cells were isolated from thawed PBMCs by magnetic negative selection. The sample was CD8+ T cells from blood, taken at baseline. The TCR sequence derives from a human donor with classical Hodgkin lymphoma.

The CDR3 region is CASSLERNEQFF. In nucleotides, the CDR3 is TGTGCCAGCAGCCTAGAAAGAAATGAGCAGTTCTTC. The chain recombines TRBV7-9 with TRBJ2-1; no reliable D call. Germline assignment: CDR1 SEHNR and CDR2 FQNEAQ (reference sequence). This CDR3 comprises 12 residues. Trimming shortened V by 5 bases and J by 7 bases, and 9 bases separated the two germline ends.